Shown below are 11 T cell receptor beta chains from a single sample sequenced in a study of blood T cell repertoires in COVID-19. Data came from immunoSEQ multiplex PCR; TCRdb stores just in-frame clones and leaves some out. The sample has under 250,000 clones; approximately 91% are singletons. Sequenced: peripheral blood. Receptors originate from a man in his sixties who had recovered from COVID-19.

The gene calls are TRBV15 and TRBJ2-7, with 8 bases matching TRBD1. This CDR3 spans 18 amino acids. CDR1 and CDR2 (germline): LNHNV, YYDKDF (reference sequence). J lost 2 bases, V lost 0 bases, and 12 bases had no gene match. The CDR3, as DNA: TGTGCCACCAGCAGAGATAAAGGGACAGGTGTTCTTACCTACGAGCAGTACTTC. It yields the protein CATSRDKGTGVLTYEQYF. Filled out from reference TRBV15 and TRBJ2-7, the complete variable domain reads DAMVIQNPRYQVTQFGKPVTLSCSQTLNHNVMYWYQQKSSQAPKLLFHYYDKDFNNEADTPDNFQSRRPNTSFCFLDIRSPGLGDTAMYLCATSRDKGTGVLTYEQYFGPGTRLTVT.

This clone was seen more than once but under ten times. The genes are TRBV10-3 and TRBJ2-7, with D perhaps matching TRBD2 (5 bases). CDR1 is ENHRY, CDR2 SYGVKD, per germline. This CDR3 contains 13 residues. Trimming took 2 bases from V and 5 from J, leaving 10 bases between them. CDR3 sequence: CAISEERLNEQYF. The CDR3 nucleotides read TGTGCCATCAGTGAGGAGCGGCTTAACGAGCAGTACTTC.

The genes are TRBV29-1 and TRBJ1-3; no definite D call. Germline V gene data show CDR1 as SQVTM and CDR2 as ANQGSEA. V was pared by 6 bases and J by 5 bases, with 8 bases between. CDR3 length: 11 amino acids. The chain's CDR3 is CSVGSRNTIYF. In DNA form, the CDR3 reads TGCAGCGTCGGGTCGCGAAACACCATATATTTT.

This chain joins TRBV7-3 and TRBJ2-5, with TRBD1 matching 11 bases. The V and J ends lost 5 bases and 5 bases, in that order; junction bases with no gene match: 4. CDR3 length equals 14 residues. Germline loops: CDR1 SGHTA, CDR2 FQGTGA. This CDR3 is CASSRTGGRETQYF. The CDR3 DNA sequence: TGTGCCAGCAGCCGGACAGGGGGCCGGGAGACCCAGTACTTC.

This clone was recorded only once. The chain employs TRBV6-2 or TRBV6-3 and TRBJ1-1; 8 positions agree with TRBD1. Trimming cost V 5 bases and J 10 bases; bases outside gene matches: 15. Looked up from germline, CDR1 is MNHEY and CDR2 is SVGEGT. The CDR3 has 15 amino acids. The CDR3: CASSTWTGRIPGAFF. The CDR3 DNA follows: TGTGCCAGCAGTACCTGGACAGGGAGGATCCCTGGAGCTTTCTTT.

The chain employs TRBV5-1 and TRBJ1-4; D unclear. CDR3 size: 14 residues. V lost 2 bases and J lost 4, with 9 bases in between. Germline V CDR1 and CDR2: SGHRS, YFSETQ. CDR3 coding DNA: TGCGCCAGCAGCTTATGGGGAGGTAATGAAAAACTGTTTTTT. It codes for CASSLWGGNEKLFF.

The chain uses TRBV15 and TRBJ2-2, with D possibly being TRBD2 (7 bases). Germline V gene lookup returns CDR1 LNHNV and CDR2 YYDKDF (reference sequence). V gave up 0 bases and J gave up 2 bases, with 16 bases separating them. The CDR3 is made up of 18 amino acids. CDR3 in amino acids: CATSRDLGGGDNTGELFF. CDR3 bases: TGTGCCACCAGCAGAGATCTGGGAGGGGGTGATAACACCGGGGAGCTGTTTTTT.

The chain couples TRBV5-1 to TRBJ2-3; 7 nucleotides match TRBD2. Germline-derived CDR1 and CDR2 are SGHRS and YFSETQ. V shed 3 bases, J shed 2 bases, and the junction held 9 bases outside the gene matches. The CDR3 loop spans 16 amino acids. This CDR3 is CASSSFPGGSTDTQYF. CDR3 DNA: TGCGCCAGCAGCTCATTTCCGGGGGGTTCCACAGATACGCAGTATTTT. Looking up the rest from reference TRBV5-1 and TRBJ2-3 gives the full variable domain: KAGVTQTPRYLIKTRGQQVTLSCSPISGHRSVSWYQQTPGQGLQFLFEYFSETQRNKGNFPGRFSGRQFSNSRSEMNVSTLELGDSALYLCASSSFPGGSTDTQYFGPGTRLTVL.

The rearrangement joins TRBV4-3 to TRBJ1-5; tentatively, D is TRBD1 (5 bases). Trimming left V 3 bases short and J 7 bases short, with 10 bases between. The CDR3 runs to 13 residues. From germline, CDR1 is LGHNA and CDR2 YSLEER. For the CDR3, the DNA is TGCGCCAGCAGCCAGGGGCGTGGACAGCCCCAGCATTTT. Translated, it gives CASSQGRGQPQHF.

The rearrangement links TRBV12-5 to TRBJ2-5; no definite D call. The CDR3 sequence is 11 residues long. Germline V gives CDR1 LGHNT, CDR2 FRNRAP. V lost 4 bases, J lost 2 bases, and 2 bases lay in between. DNA of the CDR3: TGTGCTAGTGGTTCGCAAGAGACCCAGTACTTC. The encoded protein is CASGSQETQYF.

The J gene is TRBJ1-1, the V gene TRBV19, with 7 bases matching TRBD1. The germline CDR1 and CDR2 sequences are LNHDA and SQIVND (reference sequence). The CDR3 has 15 amino acids. The junction had 8 bases not matched to a gene; V was cut back by 7 bases and J by 0 bases. CDR3 sequence (DNA): TGTGCCAGTATCCCGGCGGACAGGATGAACACTGAAGCTTTCTTT. Its protein product is CASIPADRMNTEAFF.